These 21 T cell receptor beta chains share one sample of origin, sequenced in a study of cytomegalovirus exposure and HLA in healthy donors. 60 Vbeta and 13 Jbeta primers were used in PCR. Generated by immunoSEQ multiplex PCR, the TCRdb table keeps only in-frame clones and is missing some. The sample carries 130,000 or so clones, 75% recorded once. Sample: PBMCs. These receptors all come from a woman in her forties in good health and CMV-seropositive.

This chain links TRBV28 with TRBJ1-1; TRBD1 might be the D (6 bases). The V end lost 11 bases, the J end lost 6 bases, and 22 bases lay between the germline ends. The CDR3 is 14 amino acids. The germline V gene has CDR1 MDHEN and CDR2 SYDVKM. The CDR3 nucleotides read TGTGCCGCAGACACTAGGGGGACGCGCGCTGAAGCTTTCTTT. Amino acid sequence: CAADTRGTRAEAFF.

This clone was seen a handful of times. CDR3 nucleotide sequence: TGCGCCAGCAGCCAAGGTCCGGGGAGTACCTACGAGCAGTACTTC. It translates to CASSQGPGSTYEQYF. The chain links TRBV4-1 to TRBJ2-7; possible D gene TRBD2, 5 bases. CDR1 is MGHRA and CDR2 is YSYEKL in the germline V gene. The CDR3 extends over 15 amino acids. V was pared by 1 base and J by 2 bases, with 12 bases between.

This clone was observed a handful of times. The J gene is TRBJ2-1, the V gene TRBV10-3; 8 nucleotides line up with TRBD2. V lost 3 bases and J lost 3; bases outside the gene matches: 4. Looked up from germline, CDR1 is ENHRY and CDR2 is SYGVKD. This CDR3 is 15 amino acids long. DNA for the CDR3: TGTGCCATCAGTGATTTCAGCGGGGGCTACAATGAGCAGTTCTTC. The encoded protein is CAISDFSGGYNEQFF.

V is TRBV19 and J is TRBJ2-2; 8 nucleotides agree with TRBD1. Germline V gene lookup returns CDR1 LNHDA and CDR2 SQIVND (reference sequence). The trim removed 6 bases at V and 3 bases at J, leaving 9 bases unmatched. The CDR3 contains 16 residues. The CDR3 sequence: CASSLGRQGYTGELFF. CDR3 nucleotides: TGTGCCAGTAGCCTGGGGAGACAGGGGTACACCGGGGAGCTGTTTTTT.

J is TRBJ2-7 and V is TRBV5-1; possible D gene TRBD1, 5 bases. The germline V gene has CDR1 SGHRS and CDR2 YFSETQ. The CDR3 length is 14 residues. Trimming stripped 5 bases from V and 2 bases from J, with 14 bases between. Here the CDR3 reads CASRDGASPYEQYF. The CDR3 nucleotides are TGCGCCAGCAGGGATGGGGCTAGTCCCTACGAGCAGTACTTC.

This chain connects TRBV7-8 to TRBJ1-1; 7 bases agree with TRBD1. V dropped 1 base and J dropped 5; count of bases not matched to a gene: 7. The germline V gene encodes CDR1 SGHVS and CDR2 FQNEAQ. This CDR3 is 15 amino acids long. The CDR3 here is CASSLDGGGSTEAFF. Written as DNA, the CDR3 is TGTGCCAGCAGCTTAGACGGAGGGGGCAGTACTGAAGCTTTCTTT.

The rearrangement uses TRBV30 and TRBJ2-5; TRBD2 matches at 8 bases. This CDR3 comprises 15 residues. Germline CDR1 GTSNPN, CDR2 SVGIG (reference sequence). Trimming at V came to 1 base and at J to 2 bases, leaving 6 bases not matched to a gene. This CDR3 is CAWSELAGVQETQYF. The DNA for the CDR3 is TGTGCCTGGAGTGAGCTAGCGGGCGTACAAGAGACCCAGTACTTC. The entire variable domain, with the rest obtained from reference TRBV30 and TRBJ2-5, is as follows: SQTIHQWPATLVQPVGSPLSLECTVEGTSNPNLYWYRQAAGRGLQLLFYSVGIGQISSEVPQNLSASRPQDRQFILSSKKLLLSDSGFYLCAWSELAGVQETQYFGPGTRLLVL.

This chain uses TRBV11-3 with TRBJ2-7, with 7 bases matching TRBD2. Per the germline V gene, CDR1 is SGHNT and CDR2 is YENEEA. This CDR3 is 14 amino acids long. V trimming: 5 bases; J trimming: 5 bases; junction bases outside the gene matches: 9. DNA of the CDR3: TGTGCCAGCAGCCCCCGGGGGAGGGCCAACGAGCAGTACTTC. Its translation: CASSPRGRANEQYF.

For the CDR3, the DNA is TGCAGCGTTGCCAAGAGTGGAGGGAACACCGGGGAGCTGTTTTTT. As protein: CSVAKSGGNTGELFF. V and J are TRBV29-1 and TRBJ2-2; possible D gene TRBD2, 5 bases. Germline V lookup: CDR1 SQVTM, CDR2 ANQGSEA. The V end lost 4 bases, the J end lost 1 base, and 13 bases lay between the germline ends. CDR3 length: 15 amino acids.

The chain recombines TRBV7-8 with TRBJ1-4; 9 bases match TRBD1. Germline V gene sequence: CDR1 SGHVS, CDR2 FQNEAQ. This CDR3 comprises 14 residues. Losses at the gene ends were 5 bases for V and 10 bases for J; bases not matched to a gene: 8. CDR3 in DNA: TGTGCCAGCAGCATGGACAGGGGTGGTGGAAAACTGTTTTTT. This encodes CASSMDRGGGKLFF.

V usage is TRBV7-2 and J usage is TRBJ2-2; TRBD2 aligns across 8 bases. The V gene end was trimmed by 5 bases and the J gene end by 4 bases; junction bases not matched to a gene: 6. In germline, CDR1 is SGHTA, CDR2 FQGNSA. CDR3 length equals 15 residues. The CDR3 DNA is TGTGCCAGCAGCCCCGGGGGGGGTGGCACCGGGGAGCTGTTTTTT. It is translated as CASSPGGGGTGELFF.

This chain uses TRBV27 with TRBJ2-1, with a tentative D call TRBD1 (5 bases). Per germline, CDR1 MNHEY and CDR2 SMNVEV (reference sequence). Trimming pared 5 bases from V and 2 bases from J, leaving 7 bases between. The CDR3 has 13 residues. DNA for the CDR3: TGTGCCAGCAGTAGGGGTACCTACAATGAGCAGTTCTTC. Its translation: CASSRGTYNEQFF.

This chain connects TRBV5-1 to TRBJ2-7; 11 positions match TRBD2. The CDR3 spans 15 residues. CDR1 and CDR2 (germline): SGHRS, YFSETQ. The trim removed 0 bases at V and 4 bases at J, leaving 3 bases unmatched. CDR3: CASSLVGTSGYEQYF. The CDR3 DNA sequence: TGCGCCAGCAGCTTGGTAGGGACTAGCGGATACGAGCAGTACTTC.

The chain joins TRBV11-2 to TRBJ2-2, with D possibly being TRBD1 (6 bases). CDR1 is SGHAT, CDR2 FQNNGV, per germline. Trimming took 5 bases from V and 7 from J, leaving 17 bases between them. This CDR3 spans 15 amino acids. This CDR3 reads CASSRGFRGIGELFF. DNA of the CDR3: TGTGCCAGCAGCAGGGGGTTCCGTGGCATCGGGGAGCTGTTTTTT.

The chain joins TRBV30 to TRBJ2-7; 11 nucleotides match TRBD2. Trimming removed 6 bases from V and 4 bases from J; junction bases left unmatched: 5. Germline lookup yields CDR1 GTSNPN and CDR2 SVGIG (reference sequence). The CDR3 runs 13 residues. The CDR3 reads CACSGLAGYEQYF. The CDR3 bases are TGTGCCTGTTCTGGACTAGCGGGTTACGAGCAGTACTTC.

Details on this clone: Sequence at one end of the junction differs from germline and may be a read error. The genes are TRBV20-1 and TRBJ2-7; 12 bases fit TRBD2. The V gene's germline CDR1 is DFQATT and CDR2 SNEGSKA (reference sequence). There are 11 residues in the CDR3. The CDR3 spells CSANLAGGVIF. The CDR3 DNA reads as TGCAGTGCTAATCTAGCGGGAGGGGTAATCTTC.

The chain uses TRBV5-4 and TRBJ2-1; 14 bases are a match to TRBD2. This CDR3 spans 18 amino acids. Trimming removed 4 bases from V and 4 bases from J; junction bases left unmatched: 10. Germline values: CDR1 SGHNT, CDR2 YYREEE (reference sequence). The CDR3 nucleotides are TGTGCCAGCAGCGGGGGGACTAGCGGGGGCTCTGTATACAATGAGCAGTTCTTC. It translates to CASSGGTSGGSVYNEQFF.

This chain joins TRBV13 and TRBJ2-2, with a tentative D call TRBD2 (6 bases). This CDR3 region has 13 residues. V was clipped by 6 bases and J by 2 bases, with 7 bases between them. The germline V gene has CDR1 PRHDT and CDR2 FYEKMQ (reference sequence). This CDR3 reads CASSSGNTGELFF. The CDR3 DNA reads TGTGCCAGCAGTAGCGGAAACACCGGGGAGCTGTTTTTT. The full variable domain, its missing parts supplied by reference TRBV13 and TRBJ2-2, is AAGVIQSPRHLIKEKRETATLKCYPIPRHDTVYWYQQGPGQDPQFLISFYEKMQSDKGSIPDRFSAQQFSDYHSELNMSSLELGDSALYFCASSSGNTGELFFGEGSRLTVL.

The rearrangement uses TRBV30 and TRBJ1-1; 7 positions match TRBD1. CDR1 and CDR2 from the germline V gene are GTSNPN and SVGIG (reference sequence). V gave up 5 bases and J gave up 1 base; unmatched junction bases: 1. The length of the CDR3 is 12 residues. The CDR3 sequence is CAWDRENTEAFF. The CDR3 region has the DNA TGTGCCTGGGACAGGGAGAACACTGAAGCTTTCTTT.

The chain recombines TRBV11-2 with TRBJ1-6; D perhaps matches TRBD1 (6 bases). The CDR3 loop spans 16 amino acids. Trimming pared 2 bases from V and 7 bases from J, leaving 15 bases between. Per germline, CDR1 SGHAT and CDR2 FQNNGV. The CDR3 region is CASSLLFHQGNSPLHF. CDR3 coding DNA: TGTGCCAGCAGCTTATTGTTCCACCAGGGGAATTCACCCCTCCACTTT. The full variable domain, its missing parts supplied by reference TRBV11-2 and TRBJ1-6, is EAGVAQSPRYKIIEKRQSVAFWCNPISGHATLYWYQQILGQGPKLLIQFQNNGVVDDSQLPKDRFSAERLKGVDSTLKIQPAKLEDSAVYLCASSLLFHQGNSPLHFGNGTRLTVT.

The chain employs TRBV15 and TRBJ2-1, with TRBD2 as a possible D gene (5 bases). Deletions cut 8 bases from V and 2 bases from J, with 10 bases between. The CDR3 runs to 13 residues. Germline CDR1 and CDR2: LNHNV and YYDKDF (reference sequence). CDR3 in amino acids: CATAEGAYNEQFF. The CDR3 region has the DNA TGTGCCACCGCAGAGGGAGCCTACAATGAGCAGTTCTTC.